Listed below are T cell receptor beta chains from one sample, sequenced in a study of graft-versus-host responses after intestinal transplantation. The assay was immunoSEQ multiplex PCR, and TCRdb's table has in-frame clones only and misses some. The data hold approximately 9,300 clones, with roughly 30% observed a single time. The sequences come from alloreactive CD4+ T cells from a mixed lymphocyte reaction culture, collected before intestinal transplant. These receptors all come from a human patient who received an intestinal transplant. The CDR3 runs from the conserved cysteine through the conserved F or W. Fields, in order: V gene, clone size, D gene, J gene, CDR3 DNA, CDR3 protein. A D gene is named only where the DNA matches it firmly. Some rows have no size entry. The others give once, few or many, or a class for an expanded clone.

>TRBV4-1|-|-|TRBJ2-3
TGCGCCAGCGAGGTTGTTGGTGGCACAGATACGCAGTATTTT
CASEVVGGTDTQYF
>TRBV15|-|-|TRBJ2-7
TGTGCCACCAGCCAAGCCAGAGACTACGAGCAGTACTTC
CATSQARDYEQYF
>TRBV4-1|medium-sized|-|TRBJ2-7
TGCGCCAGCAGCCAAGAGGCCCAACGGGGAGAGCAGTACTTC
CASSQEAQRGEQYF
>TRBV7-2|-|TRBD1|TRBJ2-7
TGTGCCAGCAGGGACAGGGGAAGCTACGAGCAGTACTTC
CASRDRGSYEQYF
>TRBV23-1|few|TRBD2|TRBJ2-1
TGCGCCGGGAAAGATCCGGGACTAGGAAAGGGGGATGAGCAGTTCTTC
CAGKDPGLGKGDEQFF
>TRBV11-2|-|TRBD1|TRBJ1-4
TGTGCCAGCAGCTTTACAGGGGGCAATGAAAAACTGTTTTTT
CASSFTGGNEKLFF
>TRBV5-1|-|-|TRBJ2-1
TGCGCCAGCAGCCGTGACGCACCCCCTTACAATGAGCAGTTCTTC
CASSRDAPPYNEQFF
>TRBV6-5|-|TRBD2|TRBJ2-7
TGTGCCAGCAGTTTCCGACTAGCGGGAGCTTCCTACGAGCAGTACTTC
CASSFRLAGASYEQYF
>TRBV5-8|-|TRBD1|TRBJ2-2
TGTGCCAGCAGCGGACAGGGGGCGCCCGGGGAGCTGTTTTTT
CASSGQGAPGELFF
>TRBV4-1|-|-|TRBJ2-1
TGCGCCAGCAGCCAACAACCCGACAGGTACAATGAGCAGTTCTTC
CASSQQPDRYNEQFF
>TRBV5-1|-|TRBD1|TRBJ2-7
TGCGCCAGCAGCTCGGGACAGGGGGCCTACGAGCAGTACTTC
CASSSGQGAYEQYF
>TRBV28|-|-|TRBJ2-3
TGTGCCAGCACCCGAGAGTGGGACGGAGTCACAGATACGCAGTATTTT
CASTREWDGVTDTQYF
>TRBV19|few|TRBD1|TRBJ1-4
TGTGCCAGTAGTTGGGGGACAGGGGGGCCGGCAACTAATGAAAAACTGTTTTTT
CASSWGTGGPATNEKLFF
>TRBV7-6|-|TRBD2|TRBJ2-4
TGTGCCAGCAGCTTAGAGGCGGGAGGGTGGGACATTCAGTACTTC
CASSLEAGGWDIQYF
>TRBV2|-|-|TRBJ1-1
TGTGCCAGCAGGTATAGTGAGACCCCAAACACTGAAGCTTTCTTT
CASRYSETPNTEAFF
>TRBV7-6|few|-|TRBJ1-4
TGTGCCAGCAGCTCAATCATCGGTGAAAAACTGTTTTTT
CASSSIIGEKLFF
>TRBV7-8|once|-|TRBJ2-2
TGTGCCAGCAGCTTCAACAGGGTCCCCAACACCGGGGAGCTGTTTTTT
CASSFNRVPNTGELFF
>TRBV7-8|-|TRBD2|TRBJ2-3
TGTGCCAGCGGCTTAGGGGCGGGAGGGCCAGATACGCAGTATTTT
CASGLGAGGPDTQYF
>TRBV15|-|TRBD1|TRBJ1-6
TGTGCCACCAGCAGGGACAGGGCCTATTCACCCCTCCACTTT
CATSRDRAYSPLHF